This T cell receptor beta chain stems from a study of vaccination and CD4 T cells after COVID-19. Treatment reported: roughly nine-day PBMC culture with coronavirus spike peptide pools or control peptides (ViraFEST assay). TCRs were sequenced by ViraFEST after antigen-specific T cells had been expanded with peptide pools. Note on this clonotype: Its antigen remains unidentified.

Oncomine TCR Beta short-read sequencing was applied to DNA from cultured CD4+ T cells. TCRdb redid the calling of the PCR reads with MiXCR, one entry per CDR3 protein. The sample lists about 9,700 distinct CDR3 sequences; around 68% were seen once. Germline CDR1 and CDR2: SGHTA and FQGTGA. This CDR3 spans 14 amino acids. V dropped 5 bases and J dropped 2; count of bases not matched to a gene: 3. The V and J genes are TRBV7-3 and TRBJ1-2; 9 nucleotides align to TRBD1. The sequencing input was CD4+ T cells from blood, cultured in vitro. This sequence was found in a human donor who had recovered from COVID-19. The CDR3 reads CASSAGTGNYGYTF. CDR3 sequence (DNA): TGTGCCAGCAGCGCCGGGACAGGGAACTATGGCTACACCTTC. Variable domain in full (rest from reference TRBV7-3 and TRBJ1-2): GAGVSQTPSNKVTEKGKYVELRCDPISGHTALYWYRQSLGQGPEFLIYFQGTGAADDSGLPNDRFFAVRPEGSVSTLKIQRTERGDSAVYLCASSAGTGNYGYTFGSGTRLTVV.